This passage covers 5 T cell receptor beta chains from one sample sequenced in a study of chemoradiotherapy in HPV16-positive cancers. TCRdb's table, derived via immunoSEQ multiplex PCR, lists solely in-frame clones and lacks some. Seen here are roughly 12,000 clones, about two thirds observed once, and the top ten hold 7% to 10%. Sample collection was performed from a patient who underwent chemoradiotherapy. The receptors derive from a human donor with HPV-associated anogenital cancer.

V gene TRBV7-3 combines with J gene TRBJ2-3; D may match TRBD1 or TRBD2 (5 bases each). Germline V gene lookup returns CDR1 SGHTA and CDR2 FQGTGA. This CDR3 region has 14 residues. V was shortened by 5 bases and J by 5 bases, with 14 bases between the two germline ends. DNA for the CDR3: TGTGCCAGCAGCCCCCCCGGGGACGGAGATACGCAGTATTTT. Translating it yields CASSPPGDGDTQYF.

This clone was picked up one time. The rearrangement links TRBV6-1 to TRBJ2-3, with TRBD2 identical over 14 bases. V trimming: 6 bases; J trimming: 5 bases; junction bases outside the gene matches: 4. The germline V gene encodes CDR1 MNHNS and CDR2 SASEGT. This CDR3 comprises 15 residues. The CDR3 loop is CASSSGTSGGDTQYF. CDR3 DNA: TGTGCCAGCAGCTCGGGGACTAGCGGGGGAGATACGCAGTATTTT.

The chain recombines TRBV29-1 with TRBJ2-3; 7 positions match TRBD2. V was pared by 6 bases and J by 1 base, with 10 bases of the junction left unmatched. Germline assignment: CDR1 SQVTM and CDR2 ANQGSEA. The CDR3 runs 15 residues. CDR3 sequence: CSVYLAEDGTDTQYF. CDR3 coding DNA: TGCAGCGTGTACCTAGCGGAGGACGGCACAGATACGCAGTATTTT.

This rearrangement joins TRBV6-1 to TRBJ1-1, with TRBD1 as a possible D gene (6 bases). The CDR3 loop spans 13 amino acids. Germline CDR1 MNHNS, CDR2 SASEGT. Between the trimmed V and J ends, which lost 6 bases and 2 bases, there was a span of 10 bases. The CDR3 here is CASSHRENTEAFF. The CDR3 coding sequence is TGTGCCAGCAGCCACAGGGAAAACACTGAAGCTTTCTTT.

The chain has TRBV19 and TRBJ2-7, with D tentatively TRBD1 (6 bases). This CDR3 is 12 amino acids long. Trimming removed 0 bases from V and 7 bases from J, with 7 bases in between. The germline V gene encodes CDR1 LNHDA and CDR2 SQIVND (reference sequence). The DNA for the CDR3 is TGTGCCAGTAGTATAGAAGGGGGAGAGCAGTACTTC. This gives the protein CASSIEGGEQYF.